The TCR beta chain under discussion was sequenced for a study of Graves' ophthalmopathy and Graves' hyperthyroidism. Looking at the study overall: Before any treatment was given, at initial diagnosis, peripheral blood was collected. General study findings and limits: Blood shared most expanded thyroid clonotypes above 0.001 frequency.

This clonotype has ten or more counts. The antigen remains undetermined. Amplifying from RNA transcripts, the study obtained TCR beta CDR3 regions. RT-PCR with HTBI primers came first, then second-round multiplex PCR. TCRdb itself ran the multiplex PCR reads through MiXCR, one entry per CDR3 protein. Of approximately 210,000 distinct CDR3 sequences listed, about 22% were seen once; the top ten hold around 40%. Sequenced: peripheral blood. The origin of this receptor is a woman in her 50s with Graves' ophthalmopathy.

CDR3 in DNA: TGTGCCAGCAGTTTTCCTGGGGCCAACGTCCTGACTTTC. It is translated as CASSFPGANVLTF. V usage is TRBV12-3 or TRBV12-4 and J usage is TRBJ2-6; D is undetermined. Trimming removed 3 bases at V and 2 bases at J, with 2 bases between. This CDR3 region has 13 residues.